The 2 T cell receptor beta chains below were found in one sample sequenced in a study of CD8 T cells in Susac syndrome. Random hexamers were used to reverse transcribe roughly 0.5 to 1 ug of RNA. A single record per CDR3 protein comes from TCRdb applying MiXCR to the immunoSEQ multiplex PCR reads. The profile shows 170,000 or so distinct CDR3 sequences, around 94% of them singletons. Sequencing was performed on CD4+ T cells from PBMCs. These receptor sequences come from a human donor with Susac syndrome.

In this sample, this clonotype turned up once. The chain couples TRBV30 to TRBJ1-2; the D is unclear. The V gene's germline CDR1 is GTSNPN and CDR2 SVGIG (reference sequence). V lost 0 bases, J lost 3 bases, and 11 bases lay in between. This CDR3 has 14 amino acids. The CDR3 protein is CAWSVLGKDYGYTF. Here the CDR3 DNA reads TGTGCCTGGAGTGTCCTCGGAAAGGACTATGGCTACACCTTC. The variable domain in full, with the rest retrieved from reference TRBV30 and TRBJ1-2, is SQTIHQWPATLVQPVGSPLSLECTVEGTSNPNLYWYRQAAGRGLQLLFYSVGIGQISSEVPQNLSASRPQDRQFILSSKKLLLSDSGFYLCAWSVLGKDYGYTFGSGTRLTVV.

J is TRBJ1-5 and V is TRBV30; the match to TRBD1 covers 8 bases. The germline V gene has CDR1 GTSNPN and CDR2 SVGIG (reference sequence). Trimming removed 0 bases from V and 7 bases from J; junction bases left unmatched: 11. The CDR3 covers 16 residues. The CDR3 sequence: CAWSVGQGAPQQPQHF. The CDR3 coding sequence is TGTGCCTGGAGTGTCGGGCAGGGGGCGCCTCAACAGCCCCAGCATTTT.